Listed here is a single T cell receptor (beta chain). Its binding antigen is unknown. The record has no base qualities; no much larger clone is one base away. After removal of 0 bases from V and 5 bases from J, the junction retains 7 bases not matched to a gene. The germline V gene yields SGHRS for CDR1 and YFSETQ for CDR2. Including cysteine and phenylalanine, the CDR3 has 16 amino acids. Only the CDR3 DNA stays, 48 bases, in frame from base 1. Donors were healthy HIV-negative adults with no recently reported acute infections or vaccinations. All donors were Caucasian adults living in Nashville, Tennessee, USA. CD4+ T cells were enriched through magnetic negative selection, after which naive cells were positively selected on CD45RA and the remaining negative fraction served as the memory subset. After blood collection by leukapheresis, PBMCs were isolated using Ficoll-Histopaque density gradient centrifugation and then cryopreserved in the vapor phase of liquid nitrogen. Analytical flow cytometry was used to check the purity and quantity of each magnetically sorted T cell population. Genomic DNA was isolated from each sorted fraction and quantified by UV absorbance on a Nanodrop 2000c.

The data stem from a study of shared clonotypes between healthy human individuals (dated by TCRdb to between 2020 and 2021). For context, the study as a whole: Two women and a few men aged 18 to 49 years were included in the cohort. Per donor, leukapheresis produced somewhere between about 0.9 and 10 billion PBMCs. To estimate repertoire size and how much clonotypes are shared between individuals, the study performed deep sequencing of blood TCR repertoires from roughly five healthy adults. Libraries were prepared and TCR repertoires were sequenced by different laboratories using diverse techniques, in order to increase sequencing depth and limit assay-specific biases. For each donor, three plates each were used for CD4 naive and CD4 memory, two plates were used for CD8 naive, and one plate was used for CD8 memory. Study-level results and caveats: Even with the large sequencing depth, rarefaction of the sorted-subset datasets indicated that sequencing was incomplete. Pairwise subsampling led to the expectation that sequencing depth would affect the degree of clonotype sharing among donors. Larger estimated clonotype richness was generally found for naive subsets than for memory subsets. Sampling was limited to blood, and TCR repertoires in tissue likely differ from TCR repertoires in blood. Sharing across a few donors was observed for about 5% of naive CD4, over 3% of naive CD8, 2% to 2.5% of memory CD4, and less than 0.45% of memory CD8 clonotypes. The genetic and exposure-history diversity represented was limited by the small number of donors. Compared with non-shared clonotypes, the clonotypes found in all four sorted-subset donors had higher generation probabilities.

Using the deep immunoSEQ assay, TCR CDR3 regions were amplified from genomic DNA by multiplex PCR. Genomic DNA extracted from each cell subset was distributed evenly over all wells of several immunoSEQ 96-well plates, and each plate served as one replicate. For sorted subsets, about 200 ng genomic DNA, equal to tens of thousands of T cell genomes, was loaded into each replicate PCR. Purified libraries were quantified with a Qubit 3.0 fluorometer, sized on a Bioanalyzer 2100, and re-quantified with the KAPA Library Quantification kit. A separate single-read 150-cycle Illumina NextSeq 550 flow cell was used to sequence each immunoSEQ 96-well plate. From the authors' description of their analysis: The immunoSEQ output contained only junctional sequences without quality scores, so filtering could not match that applied to full-length reads. Sequences were annotated with PyIR, a Python wrapper for IgBLAST v1.9, and V/J genes and CDR3 were assigned using IMGT germline references. Any read was removed if the V/J assignment was weak (E-value above 1e-6), the CDR3 was missing, or the read contained stop codons, out-of-frame junctions, or ambiguous translated residues. A V3J clonotype was defined by an identical inferred V gene, J gene, and CDR3 amino acid sequence. Percentage overlap between repertoires was computed as shared unique clonotypes divided by the size of the smaller repertoire. Richness of each repertoire was evaluated using RTK rarefaction, the Chao1 estimator, and Recon v2.1 estimates of unobserved clonotypes. Generation probabilities for all TCRbeta clonotypes obtained by the gDNA method from four donors were computed using OLGA. The clones in this table, taken by TCRdb from immuneACCESS, are in-frame only. Not every clone is retained; where verified, under half of the shortfall comes from an unresolved V gene, and the cause of the rest is unknown. V, J and clone size derive from that table, while D and trimming were established from the DNA sequence. The sample table holds a few million clones, of which approximately 92% were seen once. Under 0.15% of the sample is held by the ten biggest clonotypes.

This TCR derives from a man aged 18 to 29 in good health. The receptor chain draws on TRBV5-1 and TRBJ2-1; 8 middle bases align to TRBD2. The sequenced sample consisted of naive CD4+ T cells sorted from blood. The cell subset or site label on this specimen signifies: CD45RA+ positively selected. The DNA is as follows: TGCGCCAGCAGCTTGGCCCCAGCGGGGGCCCACAATGAGCAGTTCTTC. It is translated as CASSLAPAGAHNEQFF.